The 30 T cell receptor beta chains in this list originate from one sample, sequenced in a study of kidney transplant recipient with SARS-CoV-2 infection. One entry per CDR3 protein, called by TCRdb with MiXCR from the reads. The table lists under 250,000 distinct CDR3 sequences, around 30% of them singletons. The source material was a blood sample, sampled at baseline and between days 110 and 120 from a kidney transplant recipient. These receptors all come from a male patient aged 30 to 40 who had COVID-19 and was a kidney transplant recipient. These T cells may partly come from the graft donor.

This clonotype was detected many times. This rearrangement joins TRBV3-1 to TRBJ1-2; D gene unclear. Trimming took 5 bases from V and 4 from J, leaving 23 bases between them. The CDR3 loop spans 17 amino acids. Germline CDR1 LGHDT, CDR2 YNNKEL (reference sequence). The CDR3 DNA reads TGTGCCAGCAGCGATTCTTGCACCCTTCGAAAGACCTATGGCTACACCTTC. Protein: CASSDSCTLRKTYGYTF.

This clonotype was seen a handful of times. The V gene is TRBV6-1, the J gene TRBJ1-2, with D unresolved. This CDR3 has 17 residues. The V end lost 5 bases, the J end lost 4 bases, and 23 bases lay between the germline ends. Germline V lookup: CDR1 MNHNS, CDR2 SASEGT. For the CDR3, the DNA is TGTGCCAGCAGTCAACATGGGGAATGTAGAAAGACCTATGGCTACACCTTC. It specifies CASSQHGECRKTYGYTF.

In this sample, this clonotype turned up many times. The chain links TRBV20-1 to TRBJ1-5, with TRBD1 as a possible D gene (6 bases). CDR1 is DFQATT, CDR2 SNEGSKA, per germline (reference sequence). Trimming took 4 bases from V and 7 from J, leaving 14 bases between them. CDR3 length equals 13 residues. The CDR3 DNA follows: TGCAGTGCTATAGGGGGGCTCGGGCAGCCCCAGCATTTT. Translating gives CSAIGGLGQPQHF.

Comments on this clonotype: A clone one base away is much larger, so this may be a read error. J is TRBJ1-2 and V is TRBV7-9; D is undetermined. Between the trimmed V and J ends, which lost 5 bases and 4 bases, there was a span of 23 bases. The CDR3 runs to 17 residues. CDR1 and CDR2 (germline): SEHNR, FQNEAQ (reference sequence). CDR3 sequence: CASSNRKYHGKAYGYTF. DNA of the CDR3: TGTGCCAGCAGCAACCGAAAATACCATGGAAAGGCCTATGGCTACACCTTC.

J is TRBJ2-1 and V is TRBV4-3; 10 bases line up with TRBD2. The CDR3 sequence is 16 residues long. Germline V gene lookup returns CDR1 LGHNA and CDR2 YSLEER. The ends lost 4 bases at V and 6 bases at J; junction bases unmatched: 9. CDR3 sequence: CASSPLSGGNRNEQFF. CDR3 bases: TGCGCCAGCAGCCCCCTTAGCGGGGGGAACCGCAATGAGCAGTTCTTC.

This clonotype was detected ten times or more. The chain links TRBV6-2 or TRBV6-3 to TRBJ2-3, with D unresolved. The CDR3 is made up of 14 amino acids. V lost 6 bases to trimming and J lost 2 bases, with 12 bases between them. Germline values: CDR1 MNHEY, CDR2 SVGEGT. CDR3 loop: CASRPLPYTDTQYF. CDR3 nucleotides: TGTGCCAGCAGGCCACTCCCTTACACAGATACGCAGTATTTT.

This clonotype was seen repeatedly, ten times or more. The chain has TRBV30 and TRBJ2-3; unclear D gene. The V gene lost 1 base and the J gene lost 3 bases, with 17 bases spanning the gap. Germline-derived CDR1 and CDR2 are GTSNPN and SVGIG (reference sequence). The CDR3 covers 16 residues. In DNA, the CDR3 is TGTGCCTGGAGTGGCTTAGGGTTTTCCTTTACAGATACGCAGTATTTT. It is translated as CAWSGLGFSFTDTQYF.

This clonotype was picked up many times. The chain carries TRBV7-9 and TRBJ1-6; possibly TRBD1 for D (6 bases). Looked up from germline, CDR1 is SEHNR and CDR2 is FQNEAQ (reference sequence). CDR3 length equals 15 residues. V was pared by 5 bases and J by 6 bases, with 14 bases between. The CDR3 region is CASSPWGLGNSPLHF. The CDR3 DNA reads as TGTGCCAGCAGCCCGTGGGGGCTGGGTAATTCACCCCTCCACTTT.

At least ten counts were recorded for this clonotype. This chain joins TRBV2 and TRBJ2-7; D gene uncertain. The CDR3 sequence is 13 residues long. Trimming cost V 5 bases and J 2 bases, with 10 bases left between them. Germline CDR1 is SNHLY and CDR2 is FYNNEI. CDR3 DNA sequence: TGTGCCAGCAGTCAGACCCCGGCCTACGAGCAGTACTTC. It specifies CASSQTPAYEQYF.

A single count supports this clonotype. The CDR3 DNA follows: TGCGCCAGCAGCGCCTATGGACAGGAGGCGAATGGCTACACCTTC. Encoded protein: CASSAYGQEANGYTF. The chain combines TRBV5-1 with TRBJ1-2; 7 bases map to TRBD1. The junction had 12 bases not matched to a gene; V was cut back by 4 bases and J by 6 bases. Per the germline V gene, CDR1 is SGHRS and CDR2 is YFSETQ. The length of the CDR3 is 15 residues.

This clonotype was observed at least ten times. The V call is TRBV5-8, the J call TRBJ1-2; D uncertain. V lost 7 bases to trimming and J lost 4 bases, with 23 bases between them. Germline CDR1 is SGHTS and CDR2 is YDEGEE. The CDR3 contains 16 residues. CDR3 sequence reads: CASASVHPRKTYGYTF. For the CDR3, the DNA is TGTGCCAGCGCGAGTGTTCATCCACGAAAGACCTATGGCTACACCTTC. The complete variable domain, with remaining parts taken from reference TRBV5-8 and TRBJ1-2, reads EAGVTQSPTHLIKTRGQQATLRCSPISGHTSVYWYQQALGLGLQFLLWYDEGEERNRGNFPPRFSGRQFPNYSSELNVNALELEDSALYLCASASVHPRKTYGYTFGSGTRLTVV.

This clonotype was detected ten times or more. The CDR3 DNA is TGTGCCAGCAGAGGGGGACAGGGGACTAGCACCGGGGAGCTGTTTTTT. Translated, it gives CASRGGQGTSTGELFF. This chain joins TRBV2 and TRBJ2-2; 10 positions match TRBD1. The length of the CDR3 is 16 residues. The germline V gene has CDR1 SNHLY and CDR2 FYNNEI. J was trimmed by 4 bases and V by 6 bases; bases with no gene match: 8.

The chain recombines TRBV5-1 with TRBJ2-3; D assignment may be TRBD1 or TRBD2 (5 bases each). Germline-derived CDR1 and CDR2 are SGHRS and YFSETQ. The germline V and J ends were trimmed by 0 bases and 4 bases, with 15 bases remaining between them. The CDR3 loop spans 16 amino acids. CDR3 sequence (DNA): TGCGCCAGCAGCTTGGACGGGACCTACTCCGCAGATACGCAGTATTTT. It is translated as CASSLDGTYSADTQYF. Full variable domain (missing parts from reference TRBV5-1 and TRBJ2-3): KAGVTQTPRYLIKTRGQQVTLSCSPISGHRSVSWYQQTPGQGLQFLFEYFSETQRNKGNFPGRFSGRQFSNSRSEMNVSTLELGDSALYLCASSLDGTYSADTQYFGPGTRLTVL.

V gene TRBV20-1 combines with J gene TRBJ2-1; TRBD2 agrees at 7 bases. V lost 6 bases, J lost 4 bases, and 9 bases stayed unmatched. This CDR3 region has 14 residues. CDR1 is DFQATT and CDR2 is SNEGSKA in the germline V gene (reference sequence). CDR3 protein: CSALLREKYNEQFF. In nucleotides, the CDR3 is TGCAGTGCCCTCCTGCGGGAGAAGTACAATGAGCAGTTCTTC.

Comments on this clonotype: A clone one base away is much larger, so this may be a read error. This chain joins TRBV27 and TRBJ2-7; TRBD2 matches at 13 bases. V lost 5 bases, J lost 6 bases, and 16 bases stayed unmatched. CDR1 MNHEY and CDR2 SMNVEV come from the germline V gene (reference sequence). This CDR3 spans 18 amino acids. In nucleotides, the CDR3 is TGTGCCAGCAGTATTGCACTAGCGGGAGGGAAAAGAACGGGCGAGCAGTACTTC. Translated, it gives CASSIALAGGKRTGEQYF.

A remark on this clonotype: This may be a read error, as it is one base from a much larger clone. The chain has TRBV11-2 and TRBJ1-4, with TRBD1 as a possible D gene (6 bases). Germline V gene data show CDR1 as SGHAT and CDR2 as FQNNGV. The CDR3 runs 15 residues. The DNA for the CDR3 is TGTGCCAGCAACTTAGGTGGGGGGGCCGGTGAAAAACTGTTTTTT. It is translated as CASNLGGGAGEKLFF.

In its sample, this clonotype was seen many times. This chain connects TRBV10-3 to TRBJ1-1; no definite D call. V was pared by 2 bases and J by 1 base, with 11 bases between. Germline CDR1 reads ENHRY; CDR2 reads SYGVKD. CDR3 size: 15 residues. For the CDR3, the DNA is TGTGCCATCAGTGAGCCAAAGAAGGGGAACACTGAAGCTTTCTTT. Translating gives CAISEPKKGNTEAFF.

Notes on this clonotype: A much larger clone is a single base away; this may be a read error. CDR3 protein: CASSFHEGARSYGQYF. For the CDR3, the DNA is TGTGCCAGCAGCTTCCACGAGGGGGCGCGGTCCTACGGGCAGTACTTC. J is TRBJ2-5 and V is TRBV7-3; 7 bases match TRBD1. The germline V gene encodes CDR1 SGHTA and CDR2 FQGTGA. V lost 3 bases, J lost 11 bases, and 18 bases stayed unmatched. The CDR3 has 16 residues. The full variable domain, completed using reference TRBV7-3 and TRBJ2-5, is GAGVSQTPSNKVTEKGKYVELRCDPISGHTALYWYRQSLGQGPEFLIYFQGTGAADDSGLPNDRFFAVRPEGSVSTLKIQRTERGDSAVYLCASSFHEGARSYGQYFGPGTRLLVL.

Remarks on this clonotype: This clone may be a read error of a much larger clone one base away. Since no conserved phenylalanine or tryptophan closes the CDR3, a read error is the likely cause. The CDR3 here is CASSPHNQPQHS. CDR3 in DNA: TGTGCCAGCAGTCCACATAATCAGCCCCAGCATTCT. This chain links TRBV2 with TRBJ1-5, with D hard to call. Germline CDR1 reads SNHLY; CDR2 reads FYNNEI. This CDR3 has 12 amino acids. Trimming stripped 5 bases from V and 4 bases from J, with 6 bases between.

This clonotype was seen repeatedly, ten times or more. The chain combines TRBV3-1 with TRBJ2-2; no reliable D call. The CDR3 length is 18 residues. Germline CDR1 reads LGHDT; CDR2 reads YNNKEL (reference sequence). Trimming pared 5 bases from V and 5 bases from J, leaving 24 bases between. In nucleotides, the CDR3 is TGTGCCAGCAGCATTATTCCTCCCATTTCAGGCTTGACCGGGGAGCTGTTTTTT. Translating it yields CASSIIPPISGLTGELFF.

A note on this clonotype: This may be a read error, as it is one base from a much larger clone. V is TRBV5-1 and J is TRBJ2-4; D is possibly TRBD1 or TRBD2 (5 bases each). This CDR3 contains 15 residues. The germline V gene encodes CDR1 SGHRS and CDR2 YFSETQ. This chain's CDR3 is CASSPGGKVTYEQCF. CDR3 DNA sequence: TGCGCCAGCAGCCCTGGGGGAAAAGTAACCTACGAGCAGTGCTTC.

This clonotype has at least ten counts. V usage is TRBV5-4 and J usage is TRBJ1-2; no definite D call. V lost 7 bases and J lost 4, with 23 bases in between. The CDR3 sequence is 16 residues long. Germline lookup yields CDR1 SGHNT and CDR2 YYREEE (reference sequence). The CDR3 region is CASSPLVPGKTYGYTF. In DNA form, the CDR3 reads TGTGCCAGCTCGCCTCTCGTACCAGGAAAGACCTATGGCTACACCTTC. Variable domain in full (rest from reference TRBV5-4 and TRBJ1-2): ETGVTQSPTHLIKTRGQQVTLRCSSQSGHNTVSWYQQALGQGPQFIFQYYREEENGRGNFPPRFSGLQFPNYSSELNVNALELDDSALYLCASSPLVPGKTYGYTFGSGTRLTVV.

As for this clonotype: This may be a read error: a much more frequent sequence differs by one nucleotide. The CDR3 loop is CASTTRPRRSGGELFF. CDR3 bases: TGTGCCAGCACCACCCGGCCAAGAAGGTCGGGCGGGGAGCTGTTTTTT. The genes are TRBV28 and TRBJ2-2; no reliable D call. The germline CDR1 and CDR2 sequences are MDHEN and SYDVKM. The CDR3 loop spans 16 amino acids. The germline V and J ends were trimmed by 7 bases and 7 bases, with 22 bases remaining between them.

This clonotype was seen ten or more times. J is TRBJ1-2 and V is TRBV10-3; maybe TRBD1 (5 bases). There are 13 residues in the CDR3. The germline V gene encodes CDR1 ENHRY and CDR2 SYGVKD. The V end lost 8 bases, the J end lost 0 bases, and 10 bases lay between the germline ends. The CDR3, as DNA: TGTGCCATCCAACAGACAGCTAACTATGGCTACACCTTC. Amino acid sequence: CAIQQTANYGYTF.

On this clonotype itself: Since a much larger clone is just one base distant, this may be a read error. The chain is built from TRBV9 and TRBJ1-3; D is unresolved. The CDR3 length is 16 residues. CDR1 is SGDLS, CDR2 YYNGEE, per germline. The V gene lost 4 bases and the J gene lost 0 bases, with 14 bases spanning the gap. Written as DNA, the CDR3 is TGTGCCAGCAGCCCGGTGAGACGGAGCTCTGGAAACACCATATATTTT. Residues: CASSPVRRSSGNTIYF.

This clonotype showed up just a few times. The chain is built from TRBV19 and TRBJ2-1; D is ambiguous. The CDR3 spans 13 residues. V was cut by 3 bases and J by 4 bases, with 7 bases left in between. The germline V gene has CDR1 LNHDA and CDR2 SQIVND (reference sequence). CDR3 nucleotide sequence: TGTGCCAGTAGTATGAGTTTGTACAATGAGCAGTTCTTC. Its protein is CASSMSLYNEQFF.

Many counts were recorded for this clonotype. The chain links TRBV18 to TRBJ1-1, with 11 positions matching TRBD1. The CDR3 length is 13 residues. Germline loops: CDR1 KGHSH, CDR2 LQKENI. V gave up 6 bases and J gave up 7 bases; unmatched junction bases: 4. The CDR3 nucleotides read TGTGCCAGCTCGCCGGGACAGGGGGTTGAAGCTTTCTTT. This codes for CASSPGQGVEAFF. The full variable domain, in which reference TRBV18 and TRBJ1-1 provide the parts outside the CDR3, is NAGVMQNPRHLVRRRGQEARLRCSPMKGHSHVYWYRQLPEEGLKFMVYLQKENIIDESGMPKERFSAEFPKEGPSILRIQQVVRGDSAAYFCASSPGQGVEAFFGQGTRLTVV.

This clonotype was picked up many times. J is TRBJ2-7 and V is TRBV7-3, with 7 nucleotides matching TRBD1. Germline assignment: CDR1 SGHTA and CDR2 FQGTGA. This CDR3 comprises 13 residues. Trimming at V came to 5 bases and at J to 5 bases, leaving 6 bases not matched to a gene. CDR3 loop: CASSPQGHHEQYF. CDR3 in DNA: TGTGCCAGCAGCCCACAGGGGCACCACGAGCAGTACTTC.

Turning to this clonotype: A read error may explain this, as a much larger clone is one base away. The gene calls are TRBV7-9 and TRBJ2-5; 10 bases map to TRBD2. V lost 7 bases and J lost 1; bases outside the gene matches: 12. Per germline, CDR1 SEHNR and CDR2 FQNEAQ (reference sequence). The CDR3 covers 17 residues. CDR3 nucleotides: TGTGCCAGCAACGTCAACGGACTAGCGGAACCCCAAGAGACCCAGTACTTC. Its protein product is CASNVNGLAEPQETQYF.

About this clonotype: Sequence at one end of the junction differs from germline and may be a read error. The chain couples TRBV24-1 to TRBJ1-2; D is undetermined. The CDR3 has 17 residues. CDR1 and CDR2 (germline): KGHDR, SFDVKD. CDR3 nucleotide sequence: TGTGCCACCAGTGGAGGGATTAGTACCAGAAAGACCTATGGCTACGCCTTC. It specifies CATSGGISTRKTYGYAF.